This T cell receptor beta chain was sequenced during a study of T cells in localized non-small cell lung cancer (TCRdb year 2020). With respect to the entire study: Comparing tumors with uninvolved tumor-adjacent lungs, the study looked at the T cell repertoires of fewer than 250 patients with early-stage NSCLC. The cohort comprised 236 treatment-naïve NSCLC patients with resected, localized lung tumors. NSCLC patients had a mean age of roughly 64 years, and 120 to 150 were male and 107 female. Broader findings and caveats from the paper: Because of the exploratory design, TCR variables were selected using unadjusted p-values without false-discovery rate correction. Because multi-region tumor sequencing was not done, intratumor heterogeneity could not be ruled out. A median of roughly 60 of the top 100 tumor clones were detected in paired uninvolved adjacent lung, and some 28 of these tumor clones were also found among the top 100 clones of the paired uninvolved adjacent lung. Longer overall survival was associated with higher blood T cell density, whereas shorter survival was associated with higher adjacent-lung clonality. Uninvolved tumor-adjacent lung showed the highest T cell clonality, higher than tumor, which suggests more focused antigenic responses in the uninvolved tumor-adjacent lung.

In regard to this clone: Its antigen is still unknown. No much larger clone is present one base from it, and per-base qualities are unavailable.

TCR beta CDR3 regions were sequenced from DNA using the immunoSEQ Assay. On the authors' methods: To compute T cell density, TCR beta template counts were normalized to usable DNA, which was estimated by amplifying housekeeping genes. The preseqR package was used to estimate richness by extrapolating to 400,000 templates for PBMC samples and to 120,000 templates for tissue samples. Clonality was defined by subtracting Pielou's evenness from one. Differential abundance testing on productive amino-acid clonotypes, with a minimum total count of 5 and an alpha of 0.1, was used to identify tissue-enriched TCRs. The Jaccard Index and the Morisita Overlap Index were used to measure how much the repertoires overlapped between compartments. GLIPH grouped TCR beta CDR3s together with public tetramer-defined viral CDR3s, and a viral motif had to include at least three viral sequences and also show V-gene enrichment. TCRdb stores this immuneACCESS table with in-frame sequences only. Part of the clones is absent; in the studies checked, under half of the shortfall reflects unresolved V genes, and no reason is known for the rest. V, J and clone size are those of that table, while D and trimming were read from the DNA. The sample table lists about 880 clones, 22% of them with a count of one. Together, the top ten hold around 14% of the sample.

Uninvolved adjacent lung was sampled at least 2 cm away from the tumor margin, and two independent pathologists confirmed that the tissue had no atypia. At diagnosis, tumor, uninvolved tumor-adjacent lung and peripheral blood were collected and then preserved as a mix of FFPE and fresh-frozen material. Trimming removed 1 base from V and 3 bases from J, leaving 6 bases between the germline ends. CDR1 and CDR2, per the germline V gene, are SQVTM and ANQGSEA. The CDR3, cysteine through phenylalanine, is 12 amino acids long. The CDR3 DNA has 36 bases and is translated from base 1. Sequenced here: normal lung tissue next to the tumor, sampled before any cancer treatment. Recombination linked TRBV29-1 to TRBJ1-2; the D gene identity is not certain. This sequence was found in a man aged 40 to 69 with stage I lung adenocarcinoma. Read as DNA, the sequence is TGCAGCGTTGAAGGAAATGACTATGGCTACACCTTC. It specifies CSVEGNDYGYTF.